This T cell receptor (beta chain) was observed in a study of Ad26.COV2.S vaccination and SARS-CoV-2 variants. CDR3 length: 15 amino acids. Unmatched junction bases numbered 4, after V lost 5 bases and J lost 2 bases. The germline gives CDR1 ENHRY, CDR2 SYGVKD. The treatment was: around 19 received Ad26.COV2.S at low or high dose, single or two shots; about 5 received placebo; per-sample allocation not given. Collection of the samples took place on day 63 after the first injection of vaccine or placebo. Ad26 vector vaccine expressed Wuhan-strain SARS-CoV-2 spike. TCRdb keeps only in-frame clones here, not all; method: immunoSEQ multiplex PCR. Of a few hundred thousand clones listed, 87% are singletons.

This sample comprised peripheral blood, obtained in a trial of Ad26.COV2.S vaccine versus placebo. The sequence derives from a person between 18 and 65 years old who received the Ad26.COV2.S COVID-19 vaccine or a placebo. The V and J genes are TRBV10-3 and TRBJ2-5, with 11 positions matching TRBD2. DNA of the CDR3: TGTGCCATCAGTTGGGCTAGCGGGGGGCAAGAGACCCAGTACTTC. Protein: CAISWASGGQETQYF.